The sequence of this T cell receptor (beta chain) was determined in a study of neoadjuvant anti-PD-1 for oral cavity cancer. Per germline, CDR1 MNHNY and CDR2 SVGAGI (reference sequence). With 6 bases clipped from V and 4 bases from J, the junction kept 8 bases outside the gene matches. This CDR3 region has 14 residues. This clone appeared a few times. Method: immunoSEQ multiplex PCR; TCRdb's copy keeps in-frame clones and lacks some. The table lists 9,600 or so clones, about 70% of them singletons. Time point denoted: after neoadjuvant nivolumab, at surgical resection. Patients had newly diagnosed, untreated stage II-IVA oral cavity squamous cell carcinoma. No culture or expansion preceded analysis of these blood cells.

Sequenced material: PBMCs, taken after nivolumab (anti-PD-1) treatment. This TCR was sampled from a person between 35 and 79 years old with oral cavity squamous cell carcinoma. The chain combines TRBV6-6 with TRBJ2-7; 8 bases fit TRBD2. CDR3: CASRRTSLVYEQYF. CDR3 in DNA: TGTGCCAGCAGGAGGACTAGCTTGGTGTACGAGCAGTACTTC.